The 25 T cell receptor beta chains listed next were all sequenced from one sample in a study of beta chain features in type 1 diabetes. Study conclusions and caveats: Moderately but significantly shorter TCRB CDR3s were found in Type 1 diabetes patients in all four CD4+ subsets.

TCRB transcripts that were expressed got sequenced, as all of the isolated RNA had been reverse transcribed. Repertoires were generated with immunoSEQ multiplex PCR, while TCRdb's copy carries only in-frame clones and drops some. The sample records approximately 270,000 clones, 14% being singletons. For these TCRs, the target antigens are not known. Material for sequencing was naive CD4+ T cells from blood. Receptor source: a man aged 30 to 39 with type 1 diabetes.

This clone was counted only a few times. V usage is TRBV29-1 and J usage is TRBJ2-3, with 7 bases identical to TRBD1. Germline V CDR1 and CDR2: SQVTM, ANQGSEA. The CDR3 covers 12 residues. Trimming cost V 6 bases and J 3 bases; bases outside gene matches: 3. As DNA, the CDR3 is TGCAGCGTAGAACAGGGGACAGATACGCAGTATTTT. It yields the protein CSVEQGTDTQYF.

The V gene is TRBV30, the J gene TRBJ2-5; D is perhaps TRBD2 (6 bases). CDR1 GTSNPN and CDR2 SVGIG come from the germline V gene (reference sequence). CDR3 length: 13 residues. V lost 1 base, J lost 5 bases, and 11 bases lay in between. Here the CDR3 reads CAWSERRGETQYF. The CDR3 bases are TGTGCCTGGAGTGAAAGGCGGGGCGAGACCCAGTACTTC.

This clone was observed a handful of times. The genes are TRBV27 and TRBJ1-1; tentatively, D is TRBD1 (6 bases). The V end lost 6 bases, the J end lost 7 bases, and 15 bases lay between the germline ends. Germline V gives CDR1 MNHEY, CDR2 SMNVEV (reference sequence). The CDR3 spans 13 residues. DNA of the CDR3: TGTGCCAGCAGGGGACACGCAGAGGATGAAGCTTTCTTT. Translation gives CASRGHAEDEAFF.

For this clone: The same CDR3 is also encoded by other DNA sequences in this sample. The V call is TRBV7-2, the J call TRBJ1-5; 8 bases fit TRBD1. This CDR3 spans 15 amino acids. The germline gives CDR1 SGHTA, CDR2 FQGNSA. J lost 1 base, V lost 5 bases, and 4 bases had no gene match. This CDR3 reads CASSPRTGSNQPQHF. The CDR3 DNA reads TGTGCCAGCAGCCCAAGGACAGGGAGCAATCAGCCCCAGCATTTT.

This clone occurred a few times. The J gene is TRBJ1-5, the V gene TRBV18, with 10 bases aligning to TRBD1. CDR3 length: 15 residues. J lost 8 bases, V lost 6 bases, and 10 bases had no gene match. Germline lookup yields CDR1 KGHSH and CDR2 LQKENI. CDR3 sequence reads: CASSPQDGQGEPQHF. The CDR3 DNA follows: TGTGCCAGCTCCCCCCAAGATGGACAGGGGGAGCCCCAGCATTTT.

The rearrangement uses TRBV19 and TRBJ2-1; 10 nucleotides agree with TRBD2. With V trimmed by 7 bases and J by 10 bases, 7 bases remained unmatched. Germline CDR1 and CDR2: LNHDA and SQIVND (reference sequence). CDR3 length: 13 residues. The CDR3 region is CASNTRTSGEQFF. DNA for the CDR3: TGTGCCAGTAATACTCGGACTAGCGGCGAGCAGTTCTTC. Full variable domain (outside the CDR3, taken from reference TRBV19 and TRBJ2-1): DGGITQSPKYLFRKEGQNVTLSCEQNLNHDAMYWYRQDPGQGLRLIYYSQIVNDFQKGDIAEGYSVSREKKESFPLTVTSAQKNPTAFYLCASNTRTSGEQFFGPGTRLTVL.

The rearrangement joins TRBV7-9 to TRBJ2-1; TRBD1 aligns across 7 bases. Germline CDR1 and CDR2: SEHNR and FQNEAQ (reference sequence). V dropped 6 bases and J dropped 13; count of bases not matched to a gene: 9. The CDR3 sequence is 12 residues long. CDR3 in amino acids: CASRYTRGPQFF. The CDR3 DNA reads TGTGCCAGCAGGTACACAAGGGGGCCCCAGTTCTTC.

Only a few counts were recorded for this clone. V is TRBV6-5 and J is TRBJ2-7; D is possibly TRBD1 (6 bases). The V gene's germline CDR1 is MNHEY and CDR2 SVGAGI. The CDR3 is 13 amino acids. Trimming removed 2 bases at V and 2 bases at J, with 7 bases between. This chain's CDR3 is CASSYGGPYEQYF. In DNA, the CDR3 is TGTGCCAGCAGTTACGGGGGCCCCTACGAGCAGTACTTC.

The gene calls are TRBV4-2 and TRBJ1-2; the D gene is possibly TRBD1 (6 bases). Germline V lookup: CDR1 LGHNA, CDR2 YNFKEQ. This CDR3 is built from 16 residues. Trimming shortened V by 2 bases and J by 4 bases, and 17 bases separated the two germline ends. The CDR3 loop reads CASSQPSGVRGYGYTF. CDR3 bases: TGTGCCAGCAGCCAACCTTCAGGGGTCCGTGGCTATGGCTACACCTTC.

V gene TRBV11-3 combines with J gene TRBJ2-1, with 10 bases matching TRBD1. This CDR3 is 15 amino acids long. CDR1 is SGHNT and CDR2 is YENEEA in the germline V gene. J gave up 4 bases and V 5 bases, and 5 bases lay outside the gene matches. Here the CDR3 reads CASSKTGGAYNEQFF. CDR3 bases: TGTGCCAGCAGCAAGACAGGGGGCGCATACAATGAGCAGTTCTTC.

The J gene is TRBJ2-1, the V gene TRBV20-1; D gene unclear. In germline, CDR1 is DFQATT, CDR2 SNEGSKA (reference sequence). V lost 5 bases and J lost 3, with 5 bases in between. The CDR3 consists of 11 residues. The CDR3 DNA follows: TGCAGTGCTCCAGACTACAATGAGCAGTTCTTC. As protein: CSAPDYNEQFF.

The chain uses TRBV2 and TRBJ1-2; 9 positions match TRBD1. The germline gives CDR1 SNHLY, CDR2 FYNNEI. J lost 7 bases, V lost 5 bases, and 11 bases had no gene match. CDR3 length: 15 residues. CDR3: CASSSIRTGEGGYTF. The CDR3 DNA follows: TGTGCCAGCAGTTCTATAAGGACAGGGGAAGGTGGCTACACCTTC.

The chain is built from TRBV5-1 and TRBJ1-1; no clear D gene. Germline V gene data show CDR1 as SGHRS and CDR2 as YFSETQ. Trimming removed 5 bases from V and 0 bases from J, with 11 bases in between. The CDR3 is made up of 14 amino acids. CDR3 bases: TGCGCCAGCAGGATCGGTGCGATGAACACTGAAGCTTTCTTT. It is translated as CASRIGAMNTEAFF. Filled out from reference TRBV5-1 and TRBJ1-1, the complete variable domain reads KAGVTQTPRYLIKTRGQQVTLSCSPISGHRSVSWYQQTPGQGLQFLFEYFSETQRNKGNFPGRFSGRQFSNSRSEMNVSTLELGDSALYLCASRIGAMNTEAFFGQGTRLTVV.

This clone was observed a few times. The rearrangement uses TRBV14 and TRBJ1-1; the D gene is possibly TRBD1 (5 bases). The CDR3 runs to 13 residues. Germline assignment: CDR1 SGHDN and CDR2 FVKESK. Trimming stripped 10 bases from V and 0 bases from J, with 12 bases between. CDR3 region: CATAGDLNTEAFF. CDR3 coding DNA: TGTGCCACCGCTGGGGACTTGAACACTGAAGCTTTCTTT. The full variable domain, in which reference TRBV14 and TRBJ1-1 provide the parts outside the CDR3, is EAGVTQFPSHSVIEKGQTVTLRCDPISGHDNLYWYRRVMGKEIKFLLHFVKESKQDESGMPNNRFLAERTGGTYSTLKVQPAELEDSGVYFCATAGDLNTEAFFGQGTRLTVV.

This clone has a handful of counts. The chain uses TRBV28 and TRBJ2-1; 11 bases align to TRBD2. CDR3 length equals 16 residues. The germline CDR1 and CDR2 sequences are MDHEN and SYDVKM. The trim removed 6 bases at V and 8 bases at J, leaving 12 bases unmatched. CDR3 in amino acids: CASSSGTSGQWDEQFF. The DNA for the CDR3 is TGTGCCAGCAGCAGTGGGACTAGCGGTCAGTGGGATGAGCAGTTCTTC.

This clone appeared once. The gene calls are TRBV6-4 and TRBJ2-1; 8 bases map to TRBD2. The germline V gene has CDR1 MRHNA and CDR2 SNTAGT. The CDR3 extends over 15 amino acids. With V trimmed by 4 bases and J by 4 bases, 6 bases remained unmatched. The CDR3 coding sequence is TGTGCCAGCAGTGGAGCAGCGGGAGCATACAATGAGCAGTTCTTC. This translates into CASSGAAGAYNEQFF.

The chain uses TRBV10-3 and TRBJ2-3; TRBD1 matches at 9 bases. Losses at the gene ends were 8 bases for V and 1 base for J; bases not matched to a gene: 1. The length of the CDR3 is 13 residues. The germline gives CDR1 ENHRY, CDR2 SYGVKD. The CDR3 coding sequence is TGTGCCATCCGGGACAGGGGCACAGATACGCAGTATTTT. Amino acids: CAIRDRGTDTQYF.

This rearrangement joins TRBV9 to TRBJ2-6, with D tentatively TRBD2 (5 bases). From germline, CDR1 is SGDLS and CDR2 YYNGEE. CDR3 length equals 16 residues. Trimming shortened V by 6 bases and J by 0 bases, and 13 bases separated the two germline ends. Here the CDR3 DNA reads TGTGCCAGCACCCAAACCCGGGGCTCTGGGGCCAACGTCCTGACTTTC. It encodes CASTQTRGSGANVLTF.

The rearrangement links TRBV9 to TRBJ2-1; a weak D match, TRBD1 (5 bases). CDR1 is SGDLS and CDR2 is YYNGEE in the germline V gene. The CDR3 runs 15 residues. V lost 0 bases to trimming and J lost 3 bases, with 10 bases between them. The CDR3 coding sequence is TGTGCCAGCAGCGTAGCTGGGGCAGACTACAATGAGCAGTTCTTC. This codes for CASSVAGADYNEQFF.

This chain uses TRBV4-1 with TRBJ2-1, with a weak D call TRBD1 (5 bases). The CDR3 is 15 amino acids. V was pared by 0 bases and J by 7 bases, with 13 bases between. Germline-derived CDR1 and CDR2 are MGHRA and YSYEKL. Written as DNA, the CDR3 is TGCGCCAGCAGCCAAGAGCTTCAGGGTTGGAATGAGCAGTTCTTC. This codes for CASSQELQGWNEQFF.

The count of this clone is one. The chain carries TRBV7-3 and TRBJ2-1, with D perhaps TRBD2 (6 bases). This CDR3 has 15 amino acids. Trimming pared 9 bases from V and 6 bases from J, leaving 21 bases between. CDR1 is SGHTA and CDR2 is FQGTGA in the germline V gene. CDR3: CASRTRRDPGNEQFF. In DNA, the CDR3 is TGTGCCAGTCGAACACGGCGGGATCCGGGCAATGAGCAGTTCTTC.

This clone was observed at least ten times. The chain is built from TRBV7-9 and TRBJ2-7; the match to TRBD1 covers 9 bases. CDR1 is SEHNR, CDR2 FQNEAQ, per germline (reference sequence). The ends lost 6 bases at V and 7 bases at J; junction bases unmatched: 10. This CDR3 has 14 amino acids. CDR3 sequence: CASSPDRGTGEQYF. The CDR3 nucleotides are TGTGCCAGCAGTCCAGACAGGGGGACAGGGGAGCAGTACTTC.

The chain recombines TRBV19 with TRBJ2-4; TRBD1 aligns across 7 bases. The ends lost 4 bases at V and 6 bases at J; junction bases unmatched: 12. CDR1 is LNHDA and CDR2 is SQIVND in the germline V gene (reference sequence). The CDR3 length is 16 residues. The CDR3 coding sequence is TGTGCCAGTAGTACCCAATCTGGAAGGGGGCGAAACATTCAGTACTTC. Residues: CASSTQSGRGRNIQYF.

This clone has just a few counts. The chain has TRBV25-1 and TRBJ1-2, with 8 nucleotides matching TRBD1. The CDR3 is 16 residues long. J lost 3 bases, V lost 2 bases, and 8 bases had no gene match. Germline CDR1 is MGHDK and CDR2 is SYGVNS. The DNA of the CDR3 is TGTGCCAGCAGTGAACTGGGGACAGGTAAAGACTATGGCTACACCTTC. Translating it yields CASSELGTGKDYGYTF.

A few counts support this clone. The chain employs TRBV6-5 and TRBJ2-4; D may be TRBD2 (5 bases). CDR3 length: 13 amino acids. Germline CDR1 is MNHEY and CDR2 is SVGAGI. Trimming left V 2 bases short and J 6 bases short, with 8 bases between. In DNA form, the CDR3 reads TGTGCCAGCAGTTACGTACGGGGAAACATTCAGTACTTC. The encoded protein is CASSYVRGNIQYF.